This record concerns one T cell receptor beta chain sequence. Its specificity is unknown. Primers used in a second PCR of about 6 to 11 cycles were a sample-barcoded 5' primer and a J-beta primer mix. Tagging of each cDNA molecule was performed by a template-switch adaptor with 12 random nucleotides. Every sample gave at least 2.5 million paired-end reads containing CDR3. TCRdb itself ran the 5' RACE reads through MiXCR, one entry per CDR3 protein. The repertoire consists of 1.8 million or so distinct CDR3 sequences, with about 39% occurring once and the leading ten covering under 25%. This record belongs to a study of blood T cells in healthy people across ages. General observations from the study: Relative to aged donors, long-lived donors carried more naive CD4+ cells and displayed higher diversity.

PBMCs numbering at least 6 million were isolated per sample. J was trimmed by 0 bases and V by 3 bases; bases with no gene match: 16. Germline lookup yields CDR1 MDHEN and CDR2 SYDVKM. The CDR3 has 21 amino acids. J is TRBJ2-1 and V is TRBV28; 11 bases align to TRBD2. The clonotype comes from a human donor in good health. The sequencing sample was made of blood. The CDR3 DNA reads TGTGCCAGCAGTTTCCGACTTTGGACTAGCGGGCTTCCGAGCTCCTACAATGAGCAGTTCTTC. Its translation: CASSFRLWTSGLPSSYNEQFF.